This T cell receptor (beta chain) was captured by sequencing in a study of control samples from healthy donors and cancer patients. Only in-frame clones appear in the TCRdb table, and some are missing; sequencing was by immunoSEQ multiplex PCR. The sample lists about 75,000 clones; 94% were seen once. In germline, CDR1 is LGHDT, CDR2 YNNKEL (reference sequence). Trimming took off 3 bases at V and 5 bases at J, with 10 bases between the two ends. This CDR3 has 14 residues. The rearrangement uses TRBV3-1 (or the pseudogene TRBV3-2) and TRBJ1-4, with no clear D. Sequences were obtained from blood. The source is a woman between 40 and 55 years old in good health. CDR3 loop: CASSQRQDNEKLFF. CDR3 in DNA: TGTGCCAGCAGCCAGAGGCAGGACAATGAAAAACTGTTTTTT.